This is a list of T cell receptor beta chains from one sample in a study of metastatic and nonmetastatic thyroid tumors. TCRdb redid the clone calls on the PCR reads using MiXCR. The sample carries approximately 24,000 clones, 23% recorded once. The sample was blood. The origin of the receptors is a male donor with papillary thyroid cancer or a benign thyroid nodule (not recorded which). Some clones in this sample may be carry-over from other donors' samples. Each CDR3 is given with its conserved first and last residue. D genes are given only for firm matches. Expanded clones are given a class, and other clones once, few, many or no size at all.

D gene	V gene	J gene	clone size	CDR3 DNA	CDR3 protein
-	TRBV5-1	TRBJ1-3	-	TGCGCCAGCAGCTTGGAAGTCTCTGGAAACACCATATATTTT	CASSLEVSGNTIYF
TRBD1	TRBV5-1	TRBJ2-1	-	TGCGCCAGCAGCTTGGAACAGGGGGCGCGGTCCAATGAGCAGTTCTTC	CASSLEQGARSNEQFF
-	TRBV28	TRBJ1-2	few	TGTGCCAGCAGTTTATCGGGGCAGGATGGCTATGGCTACACCTTC	CASSLSGQDGYGYTF
-	TRBV7-2	TRBJ2-1	few	TGTGCCAGCAGCTTATATGATTTTGTAGAGCAGTTCTTC	CASSLYDFVEQFF
TRBD1	TRBV10-2	TRBJ1-1	many	TGCGCCAGCCAATCAGGGACAGGGGGTGACTCTGAAGCTTTCTTT	CASQSGTGGDSEAFF
-	TRBV2	TRBJ2-7	many	TGTGCCAGCAACCGGGACTTTACCTACGAGCAGTACTTC	CASNRDFTYEQYF
-	TRBV28	TRBJ2-7	medium-sized	TGTGCCAGCAGTTCCACTTGGCGGGAGCAGTACTTC	CASSSTWREQYF
-	TRBV20-1	TRBJ1-1	many	TGCAGTGCTAGTAGCGCACAGGGCGGCACTGAAGCTTTCTTT	CSASSAQGGTEAFF
TRBD1	TRBV13	TRBJ1-1	many	TGTGCCAGCAGCTCCGAAACTGACACAGGGGCCGGGCGGGCTTTCTTT	CASSSETDTGAGRAFF
-	TRBV18	TRBJ1-1	few	TGTGCCAGCTCACCACCGAATTCGAGGGATACTGAAGCTTTCTTT	CASSPPNSRDTEAFF
TRBD2	TRBV20-1	TRBJ2-1	medium-sized	TGCAGTGCTAGTCCGCTAGCGGGAGCCGAGTCTTACAATGAGCAGTTCTTC	CSASPLAGAESYNEQFF
TRBD2	TRBV20-1	TRBJ2-7	many	TGCAGTGCTAAGGTCTCGACTAGCGGGAGGAGGGACGAGCAGTACTTC	CSAKVSTSGRRDEQYF
-	TRBV24-1	TRBJ2-1	few	TGTGCCACAGCGGGACAACGCTCCTACAATGAGCAGTTCTTC	CATAGQRSYNEQFF
-	TRBV7-3	TRBJ1-5	-	TGTGCCAGCAGCTTAACGGGTAATCAGCCCCAGCATTTT	CASSLTGNQPQHF
TRBD1	TRBV7-6	TRBJ2-5	many	TGTGCCAGCAGCGATAAAACAGGGGACCAAGAGACCCAGTACTTC	CASSDKTGDQETQYF
TRBD1	TRBV24-1	TRBJ1-1	many	TGTGCCACCAGTGATTTTGGTTTGGACAGGTCGAACACTGAAGCTTTCTTT	CATSDFGLDRSNTEAFF
-	TRBV27	TRBJ2-5	-	TGTGCCAGCAGTTTACACCAAGAGACCCAGTACTTC	CASSLHQETQYF
-	TRBV9	TRBJ1-6	-	TGTGCCAGCAGCGTAGGGTCAGGATATAATTCACCCCTCCACTTT	CASSVGSGYNSPLHF
TRBD2	TRBV2	TRBJ2-6	-	TGTGCCAGCAGTGGAGTACTAGCGGGCGTCATCTCTGGTGCCAACGTCCTGACTTTC	CASSGVLAGVISGANVLTF
-	TRBV2	TRBJ1-5	many	TGTGCCAGTATGGAGGGACACCTTGATCAGCCCCAGCATTTT	CASMEGHLDQPQHF
-	TRBV19	TRBJ2-7	few	TGTGCCAGGAAAGACAGCGACGCCTACGAGCAGTACTTC	CARKDSDAYEQYF
-	TRBV6-4	TRBJ2-2	-	TGTGCCAGCAGCGCTCGCAGACCAGGGGCCACTATTGGCACCGGGGAGCTGTTTTTT	CASSARRPGATIGTGELFF
-	TRBV19	TRBJ1-1	many	TGTGCCAGTAGTATTCCCGTGTACATGAACACTGAAGCTTTCTTT	CASSIPVYMNTEAFF
-	TRBV6-1	TRBJ2-2	-	TGTGCCAGCACCAACCGGGGGGGGGAGCTGTTTTTT	CASTNRGGELFF
TRBD1	TRBV7-8	TRBJ1-5	-	TGTGCCAGCAGTCCAGCGACAGGGACCCCCTATAGCAATCAGCCCCAGCATTTT	CASSPATGTPYSNQPQHF
TRBD1	TRBV30	TRBJ1-1	many	TGTGCCTGGAGTGTACGGCGCGGGACAGGGGACTTAGTAACTGAAGCTTTCTTT	CAWSVRRGTGDLVTEAFF
-	TRBV5-1	TRBJ2-1	many	TGCGCCAGCAGCTTGTCAAGGGGCAATGAGCAGTTCTTC	CASSLSRGNEQFF
-	TRBV6-1	TRBJ1-5	few	TGTGCCATCAGTGAGTCTCAGACAAATCAGCCCCAGCATTTT	CAISESQTNQPQHF
-	TRBV20-1	TRBJ2-7	many	TGCAGTGCTCAGATGTCCGGCTCTGGGTTAATGGTCCGGTACGAGCAGTACTTC	CSAQMSGSGLMVRYEQYF
-	TRBV29-1	TRBJ2-1	many	TGCAGCGGGGTGGTGGGCGAACAGTTCTTC	CSGVVGEQFF
-	TRBV30	TRBJ1-2	-	TGTGCCTGGGGAGGGGTTGGCTACACCTTC	CAWGGVGYTF
TRBD1	TRBV27	TRBJ2-3	many	TGTGCCAGCAGTTTTGGGACAGGGGGATATAGCACAGATACGCAGTATTTT	CASSFGTGGYSTDTQYF
-	TRBV5-1	TRBJ2-2	once	TGCGCCAGCAGCTTGGAGCGGTTCACCGGGGAGCTGTTTTTT	CASSLERFTGELFF
-	TRBV11-2	TRBJ1-1	-	TGTGCCAGCAGATCTGGGACGGTCACTGAAGCTTTCTTT	CASRSGTVTEAFF
-	TRBV18	TRBJ1-1	many	TGTGCCAGCTCACATGGCTCGTCGAACACTGAAGCTTTCTTT	CASSHGSSNTEAFF
TRBD1	TRBV10-3	TRBJ1-6	many	TGTGCCATCAGTCGCACCGGGACAGGGACCAGCTCCTATAATTCACCCCTCCACTTT	CAISRTGTGTSSYNSPLHF
TRBD1	TRBV20-1	TRBJ2-7	-	TGCAGTGCTAGACAGGGGGCCTACGAGCAGTACTTC	CSARQGAYEQYF
TRBD2	TRBV10-3	TRBJ2-3	many	TGTGCCATCCAAGCGGGAGGGCCCACAGATACGCAGTATTTT	CAIQAGGPTDTQYF
TRBD2	TRBV30	TRBJ2-5	-	TGTGCCTGGAGTGTCACCCGGACTAGCGGGAGTGAAGAGACCCAGTACTTC	CAWSVTRTSGSEETQYF
TRBD1	TRBV6-2/TRBV6-3	TRBJ2-1	-	TGTGCCAGCAGCCCCCGGGACAGGAGTTACAATGAGCAGTTCTTC	CASSPRDRSYNEQFF
TRBD1	TRBV6-5	TRBJ2-1	many	TGTGCCAGCAGTTACTCTGGAACAGGGGGATTGAGTTCCTACAATGAGCAGTTCTTC	CASSYSGTGGLSSYNEQFF
TRBD1	TRBV27	TRBJ2-7	many	TGTGCCAGCAGTTTGAGGGACAGGGGCTACGAGCAGTACTTC	CASSLRDRGYEQYF
-	TRBV5-1	TRBJ1-1	-	TGCGCCAGCACCCCGGGACCGTCAGGAGGGAGCACTGAAGCTTTCTTT	CASTPGPSGGSTEAFF
TRBD1	TRBV5-4	TRBJ1-2	few	TGTGCCAGCAGCCTTGCAGGGGGGATGGTTGGCTACACCTTC	CASSLAGGMVGYTF
TRBD1	TRBV30	TRBJ1-1	many	TGTGCCTGGAGAAGCTGGGACAGGTTGACTGAAGCTTTCTTT	CAWRSWDRLTEAFF